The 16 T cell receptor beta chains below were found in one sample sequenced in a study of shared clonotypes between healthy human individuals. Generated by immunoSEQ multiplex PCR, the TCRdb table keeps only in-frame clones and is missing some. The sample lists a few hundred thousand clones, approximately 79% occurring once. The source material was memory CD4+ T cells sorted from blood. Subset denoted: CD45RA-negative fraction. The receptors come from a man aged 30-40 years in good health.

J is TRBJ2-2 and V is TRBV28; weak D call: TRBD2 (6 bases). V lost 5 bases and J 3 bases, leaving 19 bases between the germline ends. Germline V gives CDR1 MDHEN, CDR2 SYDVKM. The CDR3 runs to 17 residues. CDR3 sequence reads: CASSTFPGREHTGELFF. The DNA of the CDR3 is TGTGCCAGCAGTACGTTTCCCGGCCGGGAGCACACCGGGGAGCTGTTTTTT. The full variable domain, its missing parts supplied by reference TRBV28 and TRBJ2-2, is DVKVTQSSRYLVKRTGEKVFLECVQDMDHENMFWYRQDPGLGLRLIYFSYDVKMKEKGDIPEGYSVSREKKERFSLILESASTNQTSMYLCASSTFPGREHTGELFFGEGSRLTVL.

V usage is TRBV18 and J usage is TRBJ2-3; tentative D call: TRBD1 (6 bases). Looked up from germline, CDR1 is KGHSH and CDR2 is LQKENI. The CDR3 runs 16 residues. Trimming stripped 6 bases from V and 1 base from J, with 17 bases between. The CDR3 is CASSPRREGGTDTQYF. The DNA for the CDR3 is TGTGCCAGCTCCCCGAGGAGAGAGGGGGGCACAGATACGCAGTATTTT.

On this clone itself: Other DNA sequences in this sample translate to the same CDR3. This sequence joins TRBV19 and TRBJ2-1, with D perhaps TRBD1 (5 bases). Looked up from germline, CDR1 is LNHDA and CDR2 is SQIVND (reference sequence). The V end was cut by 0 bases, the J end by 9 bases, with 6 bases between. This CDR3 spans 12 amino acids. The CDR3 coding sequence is TGTGCCAGTAGTATAGATAGGGGTGAGCAGTTCTTC. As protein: CASSIDRGEQFF. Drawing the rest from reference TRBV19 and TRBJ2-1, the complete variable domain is DGGITQSPKYLFRKEGQNVTLSCEQNLNHDAMYWYRQDPGQGLRLIYYSQIVNDFQKGDIAEGYSVSREKKESFPLTVTSAQKNPTAFYLCASSIDRGEQFFGPGTRLTVL.

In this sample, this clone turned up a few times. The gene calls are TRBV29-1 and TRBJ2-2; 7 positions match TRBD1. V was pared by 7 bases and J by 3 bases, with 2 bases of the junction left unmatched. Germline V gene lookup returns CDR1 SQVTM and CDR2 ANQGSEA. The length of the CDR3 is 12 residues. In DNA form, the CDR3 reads TGCAGCGGGGGACAGCACACCGGGGAGCTGTTTTTT. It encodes CSGGQHTGELFF.

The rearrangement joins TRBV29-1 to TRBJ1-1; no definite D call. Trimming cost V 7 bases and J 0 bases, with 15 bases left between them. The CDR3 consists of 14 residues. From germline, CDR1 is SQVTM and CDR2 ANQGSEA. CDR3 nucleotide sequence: TGCAGCGCACCCTCGGGCATAATGAACACTGAAGCTTTCTTT. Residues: CSAPSGIMNTEAFF. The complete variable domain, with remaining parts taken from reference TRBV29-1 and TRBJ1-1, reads SAVISQKPSRDICQRGTSLTIQCQVDSQVTMMFWYRQQPGQSLTLIATANQGSEATYESGFVIDKFPISRPNLTFSTLTVSNMSPEDSSIYLCSAPSGIMNTEAFFGQGTRLTVV.

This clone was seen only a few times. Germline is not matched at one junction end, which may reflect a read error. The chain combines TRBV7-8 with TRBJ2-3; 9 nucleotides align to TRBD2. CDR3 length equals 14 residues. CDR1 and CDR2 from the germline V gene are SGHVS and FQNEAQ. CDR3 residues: CASSYGTSIDTQYF. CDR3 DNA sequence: TGTGCCAGCAGCTACGGGACTAGCATAGATACGCAGTATTTT.

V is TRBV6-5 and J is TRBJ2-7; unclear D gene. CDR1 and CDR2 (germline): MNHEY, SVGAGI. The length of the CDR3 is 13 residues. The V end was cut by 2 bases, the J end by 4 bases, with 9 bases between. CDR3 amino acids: CASSYGVNYEQYF. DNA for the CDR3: TGTGCCAGCAGTTACGGGGTGAATTACGAGCAGTACTTC.

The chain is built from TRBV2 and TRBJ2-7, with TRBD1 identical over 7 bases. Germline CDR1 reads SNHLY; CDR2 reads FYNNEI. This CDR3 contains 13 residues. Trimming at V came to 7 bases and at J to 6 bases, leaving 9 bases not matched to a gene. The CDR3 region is CASNIQGVGEQYF. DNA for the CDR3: TGTGCCAGCAATATCCAGGGGGTAGGCGAGCAGTACTTC.

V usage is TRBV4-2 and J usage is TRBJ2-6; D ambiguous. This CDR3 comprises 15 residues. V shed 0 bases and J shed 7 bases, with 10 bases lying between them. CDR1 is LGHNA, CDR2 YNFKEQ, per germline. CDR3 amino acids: CASSQEGPPANVLTF. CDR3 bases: TGTGCCAGCAGCCAAGAGGGTCCACCAGCCAACGTCCTGACTTTC.

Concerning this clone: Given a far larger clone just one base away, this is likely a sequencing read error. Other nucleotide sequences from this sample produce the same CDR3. In nucleotides, the CDR3 is TGCGCCAGCAGCCCATTACTAGCGGGAGGGCCAAAAGACACAGATACGCAGTATTTT. It yields the protein CASSPLLAGGPKDTDTQYF. This chain joins TRBV4-1 and TRBJ2-3, with TRBD2 identical over 13 bases. The germline V gene encodes CDR1 MGHRA and CDR2 YSYEKL. V lost 4 bases to trimming and J lost 2 bases; unmatched junction nucleotides: 12. This CDR3 is 19 amino acids long.

DNA for the CDR3: TGTGCCAGCAGTTACGGGGCAGCGACCGGGGAGCTGTTTTTT. This gives the protein CASSYGAATGELFF. The chain links TRBV6-5 to TRBJ2-2; D may be TRBD1 (5 bases). The CDR3 sequence is 14 residues long. The V gene's germline CDR1 is MNHEY and CDR2 SVGAGI. The germline V and J ends were trimmed by 2 bases and 5 bases, with 9 bases remaining between them.

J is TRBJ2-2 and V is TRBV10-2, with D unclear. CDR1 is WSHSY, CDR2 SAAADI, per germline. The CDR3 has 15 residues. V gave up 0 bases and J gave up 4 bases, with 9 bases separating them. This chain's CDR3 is CASSESRPGTGELFF. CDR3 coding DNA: TGCGCCAGCAGTGAGTCCCGACCCGGCACCGGGGAGCTGTTTTTT.

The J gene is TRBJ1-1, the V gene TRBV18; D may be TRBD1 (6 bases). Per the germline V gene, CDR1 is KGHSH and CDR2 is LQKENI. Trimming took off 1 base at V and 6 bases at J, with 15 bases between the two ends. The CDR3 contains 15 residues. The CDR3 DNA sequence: TGTGCCAGCTCACCACTCGGACAGTCTAGATCTGAAGCTTTCTTT. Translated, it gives CASSPLGQSRSEAFF.

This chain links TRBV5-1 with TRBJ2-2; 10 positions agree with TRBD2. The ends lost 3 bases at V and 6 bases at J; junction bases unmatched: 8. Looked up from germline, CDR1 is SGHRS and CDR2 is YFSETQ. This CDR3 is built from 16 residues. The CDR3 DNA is TGCGCCAGCAGCTGGGTGCCGGGACTAGCGTCCGGGGAGCTGTTTTTT. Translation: CASSWVPGLASGELFF.

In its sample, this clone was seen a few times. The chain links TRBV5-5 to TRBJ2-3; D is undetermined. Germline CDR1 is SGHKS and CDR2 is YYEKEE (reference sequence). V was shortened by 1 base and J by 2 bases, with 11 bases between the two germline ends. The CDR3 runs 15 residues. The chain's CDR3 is CASSLLGIYTDTQYF. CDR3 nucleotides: TGTGCCAGCAGCTTGCTAGGCATATACACAGATACGCAGTATTTT.

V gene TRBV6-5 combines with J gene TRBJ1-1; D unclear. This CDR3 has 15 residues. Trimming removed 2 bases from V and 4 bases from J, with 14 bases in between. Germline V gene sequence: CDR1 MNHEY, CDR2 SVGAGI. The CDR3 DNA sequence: TGTGCCAGCAGTTACGATCCGACCTTGGGCACTGAAGCTTTCTTT. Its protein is CASSYDPTLGTEAFF.